These T cell receptor beta chains were read from a single sample in a study of blood T cells in healthy people across ages. A single record per CDR3 protein comes from TCRdb applying MiXCR to the 5' RACE reads. This table holds some 930,000 distinct CDR3 sequences, just under 30% found once. The same data also contributed to another study, on T cells of mothers and their children.

The sample taken for sequencing was blood. The receptors come from a woman between 35 and 50 years old in good health. Both conserved end residues are part of each CDR3. A D gene is named only where the DNA matches it firmly. Rows may omit the clone size; those that give it use once, few, many or a size class.

v_gene: TRBV12-3/TRBV12-4; j_gene: TRBJ1-1; abundance: few; d_gene: TRBD1; CDR3aa: CASSRQGPGAFF; CDR3nt: TGTGCCAGCAGCAGACAGGGCCCCGGGGCTTTCTTT
v_gene: TRBV5-1; j_gene: TRBJ1-4; abundance: few; d_gene: .; CDR3aa: CASSLRQPNEKLFF; CDR3nt: TGCGCCAGCAGCTTGCGACAGCCGAATGAAAAACTGTTTTTT
v_gene: TRBV28; j_gene: TRBJ1-2; abundance: many; d_gene: TRBD1; CDR3aa: CASSSPDRGLYGYTF; CDR3nt: TGTGCCAGCAGCTCCCCCGACAGGGGACTATATGGCTACACCTTC
v_gene: TRBV2; j_gene: TRBJ2-1; abundance: many; d_gene: .; CDR3aa: CASSEAGRSSYNEQFF; CDR3nt: TGTGCCAGCAGTGAAGCAGGGAGATCCTCCTACAATGAGCAGTTCTTC
v_gene: TRBV7-2; j_gene: TRBJ2-4; abundance: once; d_gene: .; CDR3aa: CASSLSHSYNEQYF; CDR3nt: TGTGCCAGCAGCCTAAGTCACAGCTACAATGAGCAGTACTTC
v_gene: TRBV7-2; j_gene: TRBJ2-1; abundance: .; d_gene: .; CDR3aa: CANSYRDLYNGQFF; CDR3nt: TGTGCCAACAGCTACCGGGACCTTTACAATGGGCAGTTCTTC
v_gene: TRBV24-1; j_gene: TRBJ2-2; abundance: few; d_gene: .; CDR3aa: CATVGDPTGELFF; CDR3nt: TGTGCCACCGTGGGGGATCCCACCGGGGAGCTGTTTTTT
v_gene: TRBV6-2/TRBV6-3; j_gene: TRBJ2-3; abundance: .; d_gene: .; CDR3aa: CASSLAGTAFDTQYF; CDR3nt: TGTGCCAGCAGTCTAGCCGGGACGGCCTTCGATACGCAGTATTTT
v_gene: TRBV6-5; j_gene: TRBJ2-2; abundance: once; d_gene: .; CDR3aa: CASSQGELFF; CDR3nt: TGTGCCAGCAGTCAGGGGGAGCTGTTTTTT
v_gene: TRBV12-3/TRBV12-4; j_gene: TRBJ1-2; abundance: few; d_gene: TRBD1; CDR3aa: CASSPGTGGSTF; CDR3nt: TGTGCCAGCAGTCCAGGGACAGGGGGCTCCACCTTC
v_gene: TRBV30; j_gene: TRBJ2-6; abundance: many; d_gene: .; CDR3aa: CAGASLAGANVLTF; CDR3nt: TGTGCCGGAGCTTCCCTCGCTGGGGCCAACGTCCTGACTTTC
v_gene: TRBV12-3/TRBV12-4; j_gene: TRBJ2-7; abundance: many; d_gene: .; CDR3aa: CASSSDIPSYEQYF; CDR3nt: TGTGCCAGCAGTTCGGACATCCCCTCCTACGAGCAGTACTTC
v_gene: TRBV6-1; j_gene: TRBJ2-6; abundance: .; d_gene: TRBD1; CDR3aa: CASRGYYGRDRGRSGADVLTF; CDR3nt: TGTGCCAGCAGGGGATATTATGGCCGGGACAGGGGCCGCTCTGGGGCCGACGTCCTGACTTTC
v_gene: TRBV5-6; j_gene: TRBJ2-7; abundance: .; d_gene: .; CDR3aa: CASSAEPFSYEQYF; CDR3nt: TGTGCCAGCAGCGCCGAGCCGTTTTCCTACGAGCAGTACTTC
v_gene: TRBV20-1; j_gene: TRBJ1-4; abundance: .; d_gene: .; CDR3aa: CSARDPDSFNEKLFF; CDR3nt: TGCAGTGCTAGAGATCCCGACAGTTTTAATGAAAAACTGTTTTTT
v_gene: TRBV7-6; j_gene: TRBJ2-3; abundance: .; d_gene: .; CDR3aa: CASSATVGDTQYF; CDR3nt: TGTGCCAGCAGCGCCACTGTAGGCGATACGCAGTATTTT
v_gene: TRBV4-3; j_gene: TRBJ1-4; abundance: few; d_gene: .; CDR3aa: CASSQAADEKLFF; CDR3nt: TGCGCCAGCAGCCAGGCGGCCGATGAAAAACTGTTTTTT
v_gene: TRBV27; j_gene: TRBJ2-7; abundance: many; d_gene: .; CDR3aa: CASRSMSYEQYF; CDR3nt: TGTGCCAGCAGATCCATGAGCTACGAGCAGTACTTC
v_gene: TRBV28; j_gene: TRBJ1-1; abundance: .; d_gene: .; CDR3aa: CASSSGVSNTEAFF; CDR3nt: TGTGCCAGCAGCTCAGGGGTTTCGAACACTGAAGCTTTCTTT
v_gene: TRBV12-3/TRBV12-4; j_gene: TRBJ2-7; abundance: few; d_gene: .; CDR3aa: CASSFTRAEQYF; CDR3nt: TGTGCCAGCAGTTTTACACGGGCCGAGCAGTACTTC